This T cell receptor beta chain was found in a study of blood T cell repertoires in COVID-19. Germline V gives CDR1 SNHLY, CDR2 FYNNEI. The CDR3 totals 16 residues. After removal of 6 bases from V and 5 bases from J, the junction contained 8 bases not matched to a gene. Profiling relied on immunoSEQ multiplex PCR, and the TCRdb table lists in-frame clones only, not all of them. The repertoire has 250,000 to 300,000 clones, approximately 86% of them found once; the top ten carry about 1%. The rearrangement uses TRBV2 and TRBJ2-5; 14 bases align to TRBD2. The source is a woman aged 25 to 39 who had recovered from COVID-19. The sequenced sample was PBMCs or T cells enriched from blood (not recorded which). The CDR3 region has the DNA TGTGCCAGCAGCTCGACTAGCGGGAGGGCGGAGGAGACCCAGTACTTC. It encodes CASSSTSGRAEETQYF.